Following are 22 T cell receptor beta chains from one sample sequenced in a study of blood T cell repertoires in COVID-19. Sequencing used immunoSEQ multiplex PCR; TCRdb keeps in-frame clones, though not all of them. Of 150,000 to 200,000 clones listed, roughly 87% are singletons. Sequencing was carried out using peripheral blood. These receptors originate from a young man who had recovered from COVID-19.

This clone was observed a handful of times. The chain has TRBV19 and TRBJ2-5; TRBD2 might be the D (6 bases). Germline CDR1 and CDR2: LNHDA and SQIVND (reference sequence). The ends were cut back, 2 bases at V and 1 base at J, with 11 bases in the middle. The CDR3 runs to 15 residues. CDR3 bases: TGTGCCAGTAGTATAATTGTAGCGGCCCAAGAGACCCAGTACTTC. Its translation is CASSIIVAAQETQYF.

This rearrangement joins TRBV7-2 to TRBJ1-1; D is unclear. Trimming pared 6 bases from V and 0 bases from J, leaving 8 bases between. The CDR3 is made up of 13 amino acids. Per the germline V gene, CDR1 is SGHTA and CDR2 is FQGNSA. The CDR3 spells CASSRDVNTEAFF. CDR3 nucleotide sequence: TGTGCCAGCAGTCGGGATGTGAACACTGAAGCTTTCTTT.

V usage is TRBV12-5 and J usage is TRBJ2-5; TRBD1 might be the D (5 bases). Germline CDR1 is LGHNT and CDR2 is FRNRAP. CDR3 size: 13 residues. The V gene lost 1 base and the J gene lost 5 bases, with 8 bases spanning the gap. Here the CDR3 reads CASGLGGGETQYF. The CDR3 DNA sequence: TGTGCTAGTGGTTTGGGGGGCGGTGAGACCCAGTACTTC.

J is TRBJ1-2 and V is TRBV5-1; 7 positions agree with TRBD1. The CDR3 consists of 14 residues. V lost 4 bases, J lost 4 bases, and 7 bases stayed unmatched. Germline V CDR1 and CDR2: SGHRS, YFSETQ. The CDR3 here is CASSPDRIIYGYTF. CDR3 DNA sequence: TGCGCCAGCAGCCCGGACAGGATCATCTATGGCTACACCTTC.

The chain combines TRBV7-9 with TRBJ1-2; the match to TRBD1 covers 7 bases. The J segment lost 6 bases and the V segment lost 5 bases, leaving 6 bases of the junction unmatched. Per germline, CDR1 SEHNR and CDR2 FQNEAQ (reference sequence). CDR3 length equals 13 residues. The CDR3 sequence is CASSPNTGDGYTF. CDR3 in DNA: TGTGCCAGCAGCCCAAATACAGGGGATGGCTACACCTTC.

The chain has TRBV5-6 and TRBJ1-2, with 7 bases aligning to TRBD1. The junction had 16 bases not matched to a gene; V was cut back by 4 bases and J by 7 bases. Germline lookup yields CDR1 SGHDT and CDR2 YYEEEE. The CDR3 length is 16 residues. CDR3 sequence (DNA): TGTGCCAGCAGCGAGACAGGGCGGGATAGTCTTGGTGGCTACACCTTC. It is translated as CASSETGRDSLGGYTF.

The chain couples TRBV5-1 to TRBJ2-1, with 11 nucleotides matching TRBD2. This CDR3 has 15 amino acids. The V gene's germline CDR1 is SGHRS and CDR2 YFSETQ. The V and J ends lost 2 bases and 9 bases, in that order; junction bases with no gene match: 7. CDR3 DNA: TGCGCCAGCAGCTTAACACTAGCGGGAGATGGTGAGCAGTTCTTC. The encoded protein is CASSLTLAGDGEQFF.

This clone appeared a few times. The gene calls are TRBV5-8 and TRBJ2-7; D possibly corresponds to TRBD2 (6 bases). V lost 5 bases, J lost 3 bases, and 15 bases lay in between. CDR1 is SGHTS and CDR2 is YDEGEE in the germline V gene. This CDR3 is 14 amino acids long. The CDR3 DNA is TGTGCCAGCAGTTCGGGCGGAGGGGTCTACGAGCAGTACTTC. Translated, it gives CASSSGGGVYEQYF.

With regard to this clone: A much larger clone lies a single base off, so this may be a read error. Other DNA sequences in this sample translate to the same CDR3. The V gene is TRBV5-4, the J gene TRBJ1-1, with TRBD1 matching 7 bases. CDR3 length: 14 residues. Germline CDR1 and CDR2: SGHNT and YYREEE (reference sequence). The J segment lost 2 bases and the V segment lost 0 bases, leaving 1 base of the junction unmatched. The CDR3 loop is CASSLAGGNTEAFF. The CDR3 DNA reads TGTGCCAGCAGCTTGGCAGGGGGTAACACTGAAGCTTTCTTT.

This chain links TRBV27 with TRBJ2-7; 7 nucleotides agree with TRBD1. V trimming: 3 bases; J trimming: 2 bases; junction bases outside the gene matches: 10. Germline values: CDR1 MNHEY, CDR2 SMNVEV (reference sequence). The CDR3 loop spans 16 amino acids. The CDR3 sequence: CASSFSPGTAPYEQYF. DNA for the CDR3: TGTGCCAGCAGTTTTTCCCCCGGGACAGCCCCCTACGAGCAGTACTTC.

The chain is built from TRBV19 and TRBJ1-2; 9 bases are shared with TRBD1. Per the germline V gene, CDR1 is LNHDA and CDR2 is SQIVND (reference sequence). V dropped 3 bases and J dropped 8; count of bases not matched to a gene: 4. The CDR3 contains 13 residues. The CDR3 loop reads CASSIRDRDGYTF. The CDR3 bases are TGTGCCAGTAGTATCCGGGACAGGGACGGCTACACCTTC.

The V gene is TRBV11-2, the J gene TRBJ2-7; maybe TRBD1 (6 bases). V lost 4 bases and J lost 1, with 8 bases in between. CDR3 length equals 13 residues. The germline CDR1 and CDR2 sequences are SGHAT and FQNNGV. The CDR3 reads CASSSGQSYEQYF. The CDR3 nucleotides are TGTGCCAGCAGCTCCGGACAGTCCTACGAGCAGTACTTC.

The J gene is TRBJ1-1, the V gene TRBV2; D remains ambiguous. The CDR3 covers 13 residues. Per germline, CDR1 SNHLY and CDR2 FYNNEI. V lost 2 bases and J 1 base, leaving 5 bases between the germline ends. The CDR3 sequence: CASSETENTEAFF. The CDR3, as DNA: TGTGCCAGCAGTGAAACAGAGAACACTGAAGCTTTCTTT.

The V and J genes are TRBV5-1 and TRBJ2-7; D possibly corresponds to TRBD2 (5 bases). Looked up from germline, CDR1 is SGHRS and CDR2 is YFSETQ. Trimming left V 5 bases short and J 0 bases short, with 12 bases between. This CDR3 is 14 amino acids long. The CDR3 nucleotides are TGCGCCAGCAGGGAGTGGAGGAGCTCCTACGAGCAGTACTTC. Residues: CASREWRSSYEQYF.

The CDR3 spells CASSEGIAGGNEQFF. The CDR3 region has the DNA TGCGCCAGCAGTGAGGGGATAGCGGGAGGGAATGAGCAGTTCTTC. The V gene is TRBV10-1, the J gene TRBJ2-1; 11 bases line up with TRBD2. This CDR3 is 15 amino acids long. Germline assignment: CDR1 WNHNN and CDR2 SYGVQD (reference sequence). Trimming took 2 bases from V and 7 from J; bases not matched to a gene: 4.

As concerns this clone: Other nucleotide sequences in the sample specify the same CDR3. DNA of the CDR3: TGTGCCAGCAGCGTAGCGGGCACAGATACGCAGTATTTT. It is translated as CASSVAGTDTQYF. The V gene is TRBV9, the J gene TRBJ2-3; D is uncertain. This CDR3 is built from 13 residues. V shed 0 bases and J shed 1 base, with 3 bases lying between them. Germline lookup yields CDR1 SGDLS and CDR2 YYNGEE.

The chain carries TRBV4-3 and TRBJ2-7, with a possible D match to TRBD1 (5 bases). CDR1 and CDR2 (germline): LGHNA, YSLEER. This CDR3 region has 15 residues. Trimming cost V 0 bases and J 3 bases, with 12 bases left between them. The CDR3, as DNA: TGCGCCAGCAGCCAAGAGCAGGGTGATTTCTACGAGCAGTACTTC. Protein sequence: CASSQEQGDFYEQYF.

The chain recombines TRBV7-2 with TRBJ2-2; D might be TRBD2 (6 bases). Germline lookup yields CDR1 SGHTA and CDR2 FQGNSA. The CDR3 spans 15 residues. The V end was cut by 2 bases, the J end by 5 bases, with 12 bases between. CDR3 residues: CASSLLREGTGELFF. The CDR3 region has the DNA TGTGCCAGCAGCTTACTGCGGGAAGGGACCGGGGAGCTGTTTTTT.

CDR3 coding DNA: TGTGCCAGCAGCTCGGGACAGGGGGAAAACATTCAGTACTTC. Its protein product is CASSSGQGENIQYF. The chain recombines TRBV7-9 with TRBJ2-4, with 11 bases identical to TRBD1. J lost 5 bases, V lost 4 bases, and 1 base had no gene match. Looked up from germline, CDR1 is SEHNR and CDR2 is FQNEAQ (reference sequence). CDR3 length equals 14 residues.

The chain links TRBV11-2 to TRBJ1-1; 11 nucleotides line up with TRBD1. Looked up from germline, CDR1 is SGHAT and CDR2 is FQNNGV. This CDR3 region has 18 residues. The V segment lost 5 bases and the J segment 3 bases; nucleotides outside the gene matches: 14. Here the CDR3 reads CASSHMISWTGGYTEAFF. In DNA, the CDR3 is TGTGCCAGCAGCCACATGATTTCCTGGACAGGGGGCTACACTGAAGCTTTCTTT. The full variable domain, completed using reference TRBV11-2 and TRBJ1-1, is EAGVAQSPRYKIIEKRQSVAFWCNPISGHATLYWYQQILGQGPKLLIQFQNNGVVDDSQLPKDRFSAERLKGVDSTLKIQPAKLEDSAVYLCASSHMISWTGGYTEAFFGQGTRLTVV.

The rearrangement joins TRBV4-3 to TRBJ2-2; no firm D call. Trimming pared 0 bases from V and 7 bases from J, leaving 12 bases between. This CDR3 comprises 15 residues. CDR1 is LGHNA and CDR2 is YSLEER in the germline V gene. The CDR3 region is CASSQDGRKVGELFF. The CDR3, as DNA: TGCGCCAGCAGCCAAGATGGCAGGAAGGTCGGGGAGCTGTTTTTT.

Points on this clone: Distinct nucleotide sequences in the sample also encode this CDR3. This chain connects TRBV6-5 to TRBJ1-1; D may be TRBD1 (6 bases). The V end was cut by 0 bases, the J end by 5 bases, with 7 bases between. The CDR3 is made up of 13 amino acids. Germline V gives CDR1 MNHEY, CDR2 SVGAGI. CDR3: CASSYSRGTEAFF. CDR3 nucleotides: TGTGCCAGCAGTTACTCGAGGGGGACTGAAGCTTTCTTT.